This section outlines one T cell receptor beta chain sequence together with its context. Profiling relied on immunoSEQ multiplex PCR, and the TCRdb table lists in-frame clones only, not all of them. The sample consists of a few hundred thousand clones, more than 70% of them appearing once. The sample originates from a study of blood T cell repertoires in COVID-19. The sequencing sample was made of peripheral blood. The receptor was isolated from a woman aged 25 to 39 with COVID-19, enrolled during active disease.

CDR3 nucleotide sequence: TGTGCCAGCAGTGGGGACAGGGAAAATGAAAAACTGTTTTTT. Translated: CASSGDRENEKLFF. The chain is built from TRBV2 and TRBJ1-4, with 9 bases matching TRBD1. Germline CDR1 reads SNHLY; CDR2 reads FYNNEI. V dropped 4 bases and J dropped 5; count of bases not matched to a gene: 2. This CDR3 has 14 amino acids.